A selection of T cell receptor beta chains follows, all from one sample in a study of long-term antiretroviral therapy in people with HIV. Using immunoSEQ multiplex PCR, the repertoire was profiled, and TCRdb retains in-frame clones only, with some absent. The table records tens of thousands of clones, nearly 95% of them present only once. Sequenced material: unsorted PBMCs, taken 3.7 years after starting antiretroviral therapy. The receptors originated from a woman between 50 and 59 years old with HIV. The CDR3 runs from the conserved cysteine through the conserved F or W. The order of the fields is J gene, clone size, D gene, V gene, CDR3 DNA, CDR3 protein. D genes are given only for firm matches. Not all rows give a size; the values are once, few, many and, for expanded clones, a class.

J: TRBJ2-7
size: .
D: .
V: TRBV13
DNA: TGTGCCAGCAGCTTAGGGGTCAGGGAAATGATCTTC
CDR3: CASSLGVREMIF

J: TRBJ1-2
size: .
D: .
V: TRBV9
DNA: TGTGCCAGCACCCGGGACGGTACTAACTATGGCTACACCTTC
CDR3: CASTRDGTNYGYTF

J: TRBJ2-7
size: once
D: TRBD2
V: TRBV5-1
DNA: TGCGCCAGCAGTTCAAGAGCGGGGGAAACCTACGAGCAGTACTTC
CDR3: CASSSRAGETYEQYF

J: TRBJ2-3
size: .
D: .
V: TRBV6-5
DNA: TGTGCCAGCAGTCCAGGGTTTAGCACAGATACGCAGTATTTT
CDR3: CASSPGFSTDTQYF

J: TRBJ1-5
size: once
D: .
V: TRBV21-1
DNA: TGTGCCAGCAGACAAGATATCGAACGAAGCAATCAGCCCCAGCATTTT
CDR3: CASRQDIERSNQPQHF

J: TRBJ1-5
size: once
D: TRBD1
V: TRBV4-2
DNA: TGTGCCAGCAGCCAAGGGGGACAGGGGAGAAGACAGCCCCAGCATTTT
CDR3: CASSQGGQGRRQPQHF

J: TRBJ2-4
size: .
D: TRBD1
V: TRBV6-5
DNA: TGTGCCAGCAGTCTCGACAGGGTCAAAAACATTCAGTACTTC
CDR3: CASSLDRVKNIQYF

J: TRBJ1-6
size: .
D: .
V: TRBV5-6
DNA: TGTGCCAGCAGCTTGGTCAGGGGTCCATATAATTCACCCCTCCACTTT
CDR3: CASSLVRGPYNSPLHF

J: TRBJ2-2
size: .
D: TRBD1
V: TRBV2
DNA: TGTGCCAGCAAGGGACAGACGAACACCGGGGAGCTGTTTTTT
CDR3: CASKGQTNTGELFF

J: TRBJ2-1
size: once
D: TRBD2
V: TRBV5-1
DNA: TGCGCCAGCAGCCGCCCCGGACTAGCGGCGTACAATGAGCAGTTCTTC
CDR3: CASSRPGLAAYNEQFF

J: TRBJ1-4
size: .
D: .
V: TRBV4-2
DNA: TGTGCCAGCAGCCCAACACAGGCGGCAACTAATGAAAAACTGTTTTTT
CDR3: CASSPTQAATNEKLFF

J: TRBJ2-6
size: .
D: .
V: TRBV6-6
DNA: TGTGCCAGCAGTTACCAGGGAGGGGCCAACGTCCTGACTTTC
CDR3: CASSYQGGANVLTF

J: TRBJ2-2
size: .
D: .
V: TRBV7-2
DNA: TGTGCCAGCAGTCTTCAGGCTGGACTAACGAACACCGGGGAGCTGTTTTTT
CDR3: CASSLQAGLTNTGELFF

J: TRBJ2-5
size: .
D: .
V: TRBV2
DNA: TGTGCCAGTAAACAGGGCAACCAAGAGACCCAGTACTTC
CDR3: CASKQGNQETQYF

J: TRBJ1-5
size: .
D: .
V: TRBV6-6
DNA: TGTGCCAGCAGTTATCCCCGGGGGGGAGGGGATCAGCCCCAGCATTTT
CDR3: CASSYPRGGGDQPQHF

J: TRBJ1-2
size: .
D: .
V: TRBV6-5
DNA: TGTGCCAGCAGTTCGACAGTCTCCAACTATGGCTACACCTTC
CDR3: CASSSTVSNYGYTF

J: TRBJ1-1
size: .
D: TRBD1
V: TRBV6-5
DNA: TGTGCCAGCAGTCGGACAGGGGGGACTGAAGCTTTCTTT
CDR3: CASSRTGGTEAFF

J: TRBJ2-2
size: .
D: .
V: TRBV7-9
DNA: TGTGCCAGCACGCAGGGCCCTATTCCCGGGGAGCTGTTTTTT
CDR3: CASTQGPIPGELFF

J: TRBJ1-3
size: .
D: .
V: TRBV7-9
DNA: TGTGCCAGCAGCTTCGGGGACCTGACCTCCTCTGGAAACACCATATATTTT
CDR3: CASSFGDLTSSGNTIYF

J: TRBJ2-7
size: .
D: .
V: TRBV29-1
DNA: TGCAGCGTTGAAAGGACCGGAACCTACGAGCAGTACTTC
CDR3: CSVERTGTYEQYF

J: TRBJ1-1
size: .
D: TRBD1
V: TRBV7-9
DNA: TGTGCCAGCAGAGCGGACAGGGAGGTACGGACTGAAGCTTTCTTT
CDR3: CASRADREVRTEAFF

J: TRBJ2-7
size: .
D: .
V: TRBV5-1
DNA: TGCGCCAGCAGCTTGTCCATTAACAGGGCCACCTTCTACGAGCAGTACTTC
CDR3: CASSLSINRATFYEQYF

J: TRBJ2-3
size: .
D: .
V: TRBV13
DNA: TGTGCCAGCAGCTTAGAGGCTCTCACAGATACGCAGTATTTT
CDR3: CASSLEALTDTQYF

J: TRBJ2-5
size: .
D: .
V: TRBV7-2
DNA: TGTGCCAGCAGCTCTCGGCAAGAGACCCAGTACTTC
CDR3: CASSSRQETQYF

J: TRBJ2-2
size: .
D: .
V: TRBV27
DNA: TGTGCCAGCAGTTCACCCCAGAGTGGTAACACCGGGGAGCTGTTTTTT
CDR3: CASSSPQSGNTGELFF

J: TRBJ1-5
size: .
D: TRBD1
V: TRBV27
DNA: TGTGCCAGCAAACCGGGACAGGGGGTCCAGCCCCAGCATTTT
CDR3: CASKPGQGVQPQHF

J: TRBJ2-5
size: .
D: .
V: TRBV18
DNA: TGTGCCAGCTCACCAATAGCGACCCAAGAGACCCAGTACTTC
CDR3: CASSPIATQETQYF

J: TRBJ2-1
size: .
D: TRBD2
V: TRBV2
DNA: TGTGCCAGCAGTGAACCCTCTATAATGGACGGGCTAGCGGGGGTGAGCTCCTACAATGAGCAGTTCTTC
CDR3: CASSEPSIMDGLAGVSSYNEQFF

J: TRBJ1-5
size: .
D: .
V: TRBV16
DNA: TGTGCCAGCAGCCAATCTTACAGCAGCAATCAGCCCCAGCATTTT
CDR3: CASSQSYSSNQPQHF

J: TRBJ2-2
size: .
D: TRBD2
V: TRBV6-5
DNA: TGTGCCAGCAGTTACGCGGGGGGGAACACCGGGGAGCTGTTTTTT
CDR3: CASSYAGGNTGELFF

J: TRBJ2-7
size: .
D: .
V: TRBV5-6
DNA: TGTGCCAGCAGCTTGTCGGACCTCATTTCCTACGAGCAGTACTTC
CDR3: CASSLSDLISYEQYF

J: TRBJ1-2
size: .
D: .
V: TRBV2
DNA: TGTGCCAGCAGGGGAGGTTGGCCACAGGGCTACACCTTC
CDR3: CASRGGWPQGYTF

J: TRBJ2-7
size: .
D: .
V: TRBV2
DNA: TGTGCCAGCGGGGACTACGAGCAGTACTTC
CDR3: CASGDYEQYF

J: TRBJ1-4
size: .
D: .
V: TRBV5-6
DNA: TGTGCCAGCAGCCGCAGGACCTTTAATGAAAAACTGTTTTTT
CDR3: CASSRRTFNEKLFF

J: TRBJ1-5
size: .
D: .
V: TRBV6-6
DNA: TGTGCCAGCAGTTACCGCGCCGGGACGACCAATCAGCCCCAGCATTTT
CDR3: CASSYRAGTTNQPQHF

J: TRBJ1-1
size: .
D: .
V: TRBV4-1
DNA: TGCGCCAGCGGATTTGGGACACTGAACACTGAAGCTTTCTTT
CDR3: CASGFGTLNTEAFF

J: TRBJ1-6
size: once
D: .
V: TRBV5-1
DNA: TGCGCCAGCAGCTCAGGATGGACCTCTGGGAATTCACCCCTCCACTTT
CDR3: CASSSGWTSGNSPLHF

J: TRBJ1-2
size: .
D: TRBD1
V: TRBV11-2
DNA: TGTGCCAGCAGCTTAGATCGGGTAGGGGGCCACTTTAACTATGGCTACACCTTC
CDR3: CASSLDRVGGHFNYGYTF

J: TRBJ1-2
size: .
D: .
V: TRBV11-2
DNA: TGTGCCAGCAGCTTACCCCGGGGCTATGGCTACACCTTC
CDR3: CASSLPRGYGYTF

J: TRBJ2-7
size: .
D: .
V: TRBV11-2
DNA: TGTGCCAGCAGCACCCTAAGGGGTAGGGCCCTTTCCTACGAGCAGTACTTC
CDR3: CASSTLRGRALSYEQYF

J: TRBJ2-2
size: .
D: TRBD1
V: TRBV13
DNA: TGTGCCAGCAGCGGGGGACAGGTAACGAACACCGGGGAGCTGTTTTTT
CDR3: CASSGGQVTNTGELFF

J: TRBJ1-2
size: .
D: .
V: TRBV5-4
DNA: TGTGCCAGCAGCTTGGGGGTAGGCAGGGATCAGAACTATGGCTACACCTTC
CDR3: CASSLGVGRDQNYGYTF

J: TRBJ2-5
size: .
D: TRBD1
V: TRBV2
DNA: TGTGCCAGCAGTGCCGACAGGGCCCAAGAGACCCAGTACTTC
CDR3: CASSADRAQETQYF

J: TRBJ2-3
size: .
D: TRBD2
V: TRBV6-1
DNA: TGTGCCAGCACTTTACTAGCGGGGGGGTCAGATACGCAGTATTTT
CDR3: CASTLLAGGSDTQYF

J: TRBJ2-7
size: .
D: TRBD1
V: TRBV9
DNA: TGTGCCAGCAGCGACGGACAGGGTCCTTCCTACGAGCAGTACTTC
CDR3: CASSDGQGPSYEQYF

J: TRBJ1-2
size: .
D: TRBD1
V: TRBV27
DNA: TGTGCCAGCACATCCTCGGGGACAGGGGGGGGTGGCTACACCTTC
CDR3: CASTSSGTGGGGYTF

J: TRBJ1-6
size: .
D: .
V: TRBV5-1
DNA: TGCGCCAGCAGCTTGGAGGGACACCGGTCGACCTATAATTCACCCCTCCACTTT
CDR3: CASSLEGHRSTYNSPLHF

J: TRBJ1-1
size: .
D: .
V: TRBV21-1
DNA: TGTGCCAGCAGCAAAGGGGACAGGAGTCACACTGAAGCTTTCTTT
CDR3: CASSKGDRSHTEAFF

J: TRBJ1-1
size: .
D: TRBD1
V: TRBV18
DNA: TGTGCCAGCTCACAAGACTTCCGGCGACAGGGGGGGAACACTGAAGCTTTCTTT
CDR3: CASSQDFRRQGGNTEAFF